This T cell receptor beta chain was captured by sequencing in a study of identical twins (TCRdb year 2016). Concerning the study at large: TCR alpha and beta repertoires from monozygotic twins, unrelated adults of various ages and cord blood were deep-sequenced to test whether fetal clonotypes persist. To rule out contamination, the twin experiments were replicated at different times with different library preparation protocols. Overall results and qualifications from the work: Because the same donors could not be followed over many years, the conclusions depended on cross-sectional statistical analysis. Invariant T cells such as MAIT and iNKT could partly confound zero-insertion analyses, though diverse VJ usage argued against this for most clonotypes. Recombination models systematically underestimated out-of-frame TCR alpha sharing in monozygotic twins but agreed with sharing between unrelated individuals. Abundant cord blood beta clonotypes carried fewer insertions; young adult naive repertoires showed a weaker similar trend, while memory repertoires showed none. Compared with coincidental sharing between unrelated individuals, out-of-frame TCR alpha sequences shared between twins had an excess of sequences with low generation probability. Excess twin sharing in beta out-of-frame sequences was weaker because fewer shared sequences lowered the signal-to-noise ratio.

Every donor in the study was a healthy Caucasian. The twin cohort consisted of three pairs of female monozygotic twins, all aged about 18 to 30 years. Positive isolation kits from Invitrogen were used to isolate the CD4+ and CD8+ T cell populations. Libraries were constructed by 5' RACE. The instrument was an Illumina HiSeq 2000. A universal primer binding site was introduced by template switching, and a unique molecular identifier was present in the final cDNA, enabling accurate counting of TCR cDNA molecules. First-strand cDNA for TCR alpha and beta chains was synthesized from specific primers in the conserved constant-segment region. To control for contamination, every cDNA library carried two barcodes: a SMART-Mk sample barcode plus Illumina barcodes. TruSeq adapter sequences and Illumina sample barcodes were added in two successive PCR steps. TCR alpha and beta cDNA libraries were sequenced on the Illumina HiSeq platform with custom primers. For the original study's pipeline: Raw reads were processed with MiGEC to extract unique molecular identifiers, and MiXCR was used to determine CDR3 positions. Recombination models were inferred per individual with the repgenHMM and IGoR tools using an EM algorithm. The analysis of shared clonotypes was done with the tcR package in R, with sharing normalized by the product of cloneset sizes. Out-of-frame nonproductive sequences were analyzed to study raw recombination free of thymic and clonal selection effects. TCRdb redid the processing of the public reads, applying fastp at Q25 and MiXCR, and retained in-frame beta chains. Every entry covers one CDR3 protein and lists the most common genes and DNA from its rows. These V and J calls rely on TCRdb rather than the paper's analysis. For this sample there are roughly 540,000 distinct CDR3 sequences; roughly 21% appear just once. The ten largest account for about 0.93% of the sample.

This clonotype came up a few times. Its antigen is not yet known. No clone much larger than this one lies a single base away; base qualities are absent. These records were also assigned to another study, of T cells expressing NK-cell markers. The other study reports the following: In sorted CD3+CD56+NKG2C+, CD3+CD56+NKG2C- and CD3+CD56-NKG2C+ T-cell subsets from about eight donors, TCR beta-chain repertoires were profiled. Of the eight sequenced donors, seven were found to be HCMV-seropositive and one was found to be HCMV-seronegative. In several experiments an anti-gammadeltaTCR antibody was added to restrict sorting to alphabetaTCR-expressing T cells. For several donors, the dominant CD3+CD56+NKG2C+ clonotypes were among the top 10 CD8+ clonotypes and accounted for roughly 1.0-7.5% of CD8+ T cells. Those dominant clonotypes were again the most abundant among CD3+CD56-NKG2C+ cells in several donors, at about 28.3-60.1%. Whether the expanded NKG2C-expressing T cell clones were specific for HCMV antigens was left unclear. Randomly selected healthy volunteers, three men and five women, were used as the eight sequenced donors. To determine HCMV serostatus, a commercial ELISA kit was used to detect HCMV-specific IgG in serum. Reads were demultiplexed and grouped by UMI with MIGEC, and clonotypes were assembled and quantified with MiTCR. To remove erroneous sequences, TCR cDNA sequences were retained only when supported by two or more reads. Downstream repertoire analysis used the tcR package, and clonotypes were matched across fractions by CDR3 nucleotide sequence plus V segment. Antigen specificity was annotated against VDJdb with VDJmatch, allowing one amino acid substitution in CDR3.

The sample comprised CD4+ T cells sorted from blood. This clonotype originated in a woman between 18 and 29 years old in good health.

The DNA is TGCGCCAGCAGCTTCGGGACTCCCATTAGGGAGCTGTTTTTT. Its translation is CASSFGTPIRELFF. The sequence links TRBV5-1 to TRBJ2-2, and the D gene may be TRBD2, 6 bases matching. V sheds 2 bases and J sheds 9 bases, leaving 14 bases between their ends. The CDR3 numbers 14 residues from cysteine through phenylalanine. Of all the DNA, just the CDR3 is kept, 42 bases in frame from base 1. The germline V gene sets CDR1 to SGHRS and CDR2 to YFSETQ. With the rest looked up from the reference TRBV5-1 and TRBJ2-2 genes rather than sequenced, the full variable domain is KAGVTQTPRYLIKTRGQQVTLSCSPISGHRSVSWYQQTPGQGLQFLFEYFSETQRNKGNFPGRFSGRQFSNSRSEMNVSTLELGDSALYLCASSFGTPIRELFFGEGSRLTVL.